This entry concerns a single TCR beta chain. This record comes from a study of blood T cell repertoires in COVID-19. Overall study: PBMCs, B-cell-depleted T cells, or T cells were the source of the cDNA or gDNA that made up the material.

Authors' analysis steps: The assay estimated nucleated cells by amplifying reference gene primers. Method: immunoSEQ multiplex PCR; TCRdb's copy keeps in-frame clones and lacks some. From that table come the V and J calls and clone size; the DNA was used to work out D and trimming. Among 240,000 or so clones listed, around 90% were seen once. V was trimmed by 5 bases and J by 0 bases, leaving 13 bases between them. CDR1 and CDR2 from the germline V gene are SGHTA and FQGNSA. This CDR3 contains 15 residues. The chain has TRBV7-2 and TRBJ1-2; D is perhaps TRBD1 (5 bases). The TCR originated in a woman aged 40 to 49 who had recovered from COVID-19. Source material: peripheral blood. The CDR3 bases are TGTGCCAGCAGCAACAGGCGGGGGGCTAACTATGGCTACACCTTC. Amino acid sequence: CASSNRRGANYGYTF.